Listed below are T cell receptor beta chains from one sample, sequenced in a study of Graves' ophthalmopathy and Graves' hyperthyroidism. Using its own MiXCR run on the multiplex PCR reads, TCRdb lists one record per CDR3 protein. The repertoire holds about half a million distinct CDR3 sequences, approximately 15% seen once, with about a tenth in the top ten. The specimen was blood. The receptors stem from a woman aged 25 to 39 with Graves' ophthalmopathy. The CDR3 runs from the conserved cysteine through the conserved F or W. The order of the fields is CDR3 protein, CDR3 DNA, J gene, D gene, V gene, clone size. The D gene is left open where the match is weak. The size field is filled for only some rows; it gives once, few, many or a size class.

CDR3aa: CASSYLDRGTYEQYF
CDR3nt: TGTGCCAGCAGTTATTTGGACAGGGGAACCTACGAGCAGTACTTC
j_gene: TRBJ2-7
d_gene: TRBD1
v_gene: TRBV6-2/TRBV6-3
abundance: NA

CDR3aa: CASSSYGTQHTEAFF
CDR3nt: TGCGCCAGCAGCTCTTATGGGACCCAACACACTGAAGCTTTCTTT
j_gene: TRBJ1-1
d_gene: NA
v_gene: TRBV5-1
abundance: NA

CDR3aa: CASSSGVGPSGNTIYF
CDR3nt: TGTGCCAGCAGTTCCGGGGTGGGACCCTCTGGAAACACCATATATTTT
j_gene: TRBJ1-3
d_gene: NA
v_gene: TRBV12-3/TRBV12-4
abundance: few

CDR3aa: CASSYMASYGYTF
CDR3nt: TGTGCCAGCAGTTACATGGCATCTTATGGCTACACCTTC
j_gene: TRBJ1-2
d_gene: NA
v_gene: TRBV6-5
abundance: many

CDR3aa: CASSQDRVRDTEAFF
CDR3nt: TGCGCCAGCAGCCAAGATCGTGTCAGGGACACTGAAGCTTTCTTT
j_gene: TRBJ1-1
d_gene: NA
v_gene: TRBV4-1
abundance: few

CDR3aa: CASSFGTYGYTF
CDR3nt: TGTGCCAGCAGTTTCGGCACGTATGGCTACACCTTC
j_gene: TRBJ1-2
d_gene: NA
v_gene: TRBV12-3/TRBV12-4
abundance: many

CDR3aa: CASSSASARGNTIYF
CDR3nt: TGTGCCAGCAGTTCAGCATCAGCCCGTGGAAACACCATATATTTT
j_gene: TRBJ1-3
d_gene: NA
v_gene: TRBV7-6
abundance: many

CDR3aa: CASIAGALGQYF
CDR3nt: TGTGCCAGCATCGCGGGCGCCTTGGGGCAGTACTTC
j_gene: TRBJ2-7
d_gene: NA
v_gene: TRBV12-3/TRBV12-4
abundance: once

CDR3aa: CASRPWSRAPNQPQHF
CDR3nt: TGTGCCAGCAGACCATGGAGTAGGGCCCCCAATCAGCCCCAGCATTTT
j_gene: TRBJ1-5
d_gene: NA
v_gene: TRBV12-3/TRBV12-4
abundance: many

CDR3aa: CASSREGELEQYF
CDR3nt: TGTGCCAGCAGCCGAGAGGGGGAATTGGAGCAGTACTTC
j_gene: TRBJ2-7
d_gene: NA
v_gene: TRBV4-2
abundance: few

CDR3aa: CASPRGGSTEAFF
CDR3nt: TGTGCCAGCCCCCGAGGGGGGAGCACTGAAGCTTTCTTT
j_gene: TRBJ1-1
d_gene: NA
v_gene: TRBV18
abundance: NA

CDR3aa: CASSLAVEYGYTF
CDR3nt: TGTGCCAGCAGCTTAGCGGTAGAATATGGCTACACCTTC
j_gene: TRBJ1-2
d_gene: NA
v_gene: TRBV7-9
abundance: many

CDR3aa: CASSRTLTGDTEAFF
CDR3nt: TGTGCCAGCAGCCGCACCCTGACAGGGGACACTGAAGCTTTCTTT
j_gene: TRBJ1-1
d_gene: TRBD1
v_gene: TRBV12-3/TRBV12-4
abundance: many

CDR3aa: CSVEDPVGVSREETQYF
CDR3nt: TGCAGCGTTGAAGATCCAGTGGGGGTATCGCGTGAAGAGACCCAGTACTTC
j_gene: TRBJ2-5
d_gene: NA
v_gene: TRBV29-1
abundance: many

CDR3aa: CASSREFSTEAFF
CDR3nt: TGTGCCAGCAGCCGAGAGTTTTCCACTGAAGCTTTCTTT
j_gene: TRBJ1-1
d_gene: NA
v_gene: TRBV6-2/TRBV6-3
abundance: NA

CDR3aa: CASSLRQSRYTEAFF
CDR3nt: TGTGCCAGCAGTTTAAGGCAGTCGAGATACACTGAAGCTTTCTTT
j_gene: TRBJ1-1
d_gene: NA
v_gene: TRBV12-3/TRBV12-4
abundance: many

CDR3aa: CSARDPRGATGDKQYF
CDR3nt: TGCAGTGCTAGAGATCCGCGGGGGGCGACGGGGGATAAACAGTACTTC
j_gene: TRBJ2-5
d_gene: TRBD2
v_gene: TRBV20-1
abundance: many

CDR3aa: CATSDGTLPTLYGYTF
CDR3nt: TGTGCCACCAGTGACGGGACGCTACCCACCCTCTATGGCTACACCTTC
j_gene: TRBJ1-2
d_gene: NA
v_gene: TRBV24-1
abundance: many

CDR3aa: CASRHDRTGVAYEQYF
CDR3nt: TGTGCCAGCAGGCATGACAGGACAGGGGTTGCCTACGAGCAGTACTTC
j_gene: TRBJ2-7
d_gene: TRBD1
v_gene: TRBV6-2/TRBV6-3
abundance: NA

CDR3aa: CAWSPREGADYGYTF
CDR3nt: TGTGCCTGGAGCCCCCGAGAGGGGGCGGACTATGGCTACACCTTC
j_gene: TRBJ1-2
d_gene: TRBD1
v_gene: TRBV30
abundance: few